This T cell receptor beta chain was sequenced for a study of blood T cell repertoires in COVID-19 (TCRdb year 2020). For context, the study as a whole: Samples covering the acute and convalescent phases of COVID-19 were provided by collaborators in the United States, Italy and Spain. The prospective study material was composed of cDNA or gDNA derived from T cells, B-cell-depleted T cells, or PBMCs. Deeply sampled blood TCRbeta repertoires from subjects exposed to, actively infected with, or recovered from COVID-19 were included in the dataset. The repertoires were released in a freely available public database intended as a resource for research on the immune response to SARS-CoV-2. Where HLA class I and class II types were available, the types were taken from metadata supplied by the sample provider, not from assay-based typing. A de-identified subject ID, COVID-19 status, age in years and sex were almost always included in the sample metadata. The samples were drawn from the first 160 participants of the ongoing ImmuneRACE study and from over 950 subjects provided by 6 global collaborators.

Trimmed from V: 1 base; trimmed from J: 9 bases; junction bases lacking a gene match: 6. CDR1 and CDR2, looked up from the germline V gene (reference sequence), are SEHNR and FQNEAQ. From its cysteine to its phenylalanine, the CDR3 spans 15 amino acids. Of the read, only the CDR3 DNA is kept; its 45 bases are in frame from base 1. The research as a whole found: Clinical and demographic metadata were provided uncurated, with the amount varying by source and participant.

TCRbeta CDR3 regions were amplified from genomic DNA using the immunoSEQ Assay, a bias-controlled multiplex PCR. In the original analysis: Nucleated cell counts per sample were estimated from amplification of reference gene primers within the assay. To quantify the absolute abundance of each unique TCRbeta CDR3 rearrangement, sequence reads were collapsed and filtered. Productive Simpson clonality was computed per sample as the square root of Simpson's diversity index over productive rearrangements. TCRdb limited this immuneACCESS table to in-frame rearrangements with V and J called. A share of clones is missing; checked studies link under half to unresolved V genes, and the rest is unexplained. D and trimming come from the DNA, and the V and J calls and clone size come from that table. The sample profile shows fewer than 180,000 clones; 75% to 90% of them were found once. In total, the top ten clones hold roughly 2% of the sample.

The collaborating institutions used their own protocols to collect whole blood in K2EDTA tubes. For TCRbeta analysis, collaborators shipped samples in one of three forms: frozen whole blood, isolated PBMCs, or DNA extracted from either of those sample types. With regard to this clone: Its antigen remains unidentified. Qualities for individual bases were not recorded, and no much larger clone is one base off.

The sequence came from a man between 65 and 85 years old with acute or convalescent COVID-19. What was sequenced was peripheral blood. The V and J segments used are TRBV7-9 and TRBJ2-1, with 10 junctional bases fitting TRBD2. DNA sequence: TGTGCCAGCAGCTTAGACAGCGGGAGGGCAGCTGAGCAGTTCTTC. Its product reads: CASSLDSGRAAEQFF.